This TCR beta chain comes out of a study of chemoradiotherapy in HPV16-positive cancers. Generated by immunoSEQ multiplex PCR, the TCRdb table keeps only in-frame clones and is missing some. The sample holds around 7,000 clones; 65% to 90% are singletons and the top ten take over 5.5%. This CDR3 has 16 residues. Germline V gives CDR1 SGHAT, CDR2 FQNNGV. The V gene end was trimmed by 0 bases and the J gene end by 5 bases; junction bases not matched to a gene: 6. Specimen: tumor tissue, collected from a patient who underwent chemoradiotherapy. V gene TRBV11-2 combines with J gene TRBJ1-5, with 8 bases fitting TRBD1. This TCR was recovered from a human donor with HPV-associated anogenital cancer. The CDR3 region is CASSLDGQGPHQPQHF. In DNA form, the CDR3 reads TGTGCCAGCAGCTTAGACGGACAGGGCCCCCATCAGCCCCAGCATTTT.